The next 11 T cell receptor beta chains were all read from a single sample in a study of blood T cell repertoires in COVID-19. Using immunoSEQ multiplex PCR, the repertoire was profiled, and TCRdb retains in-frame clones only, with some absent. The table includes roughly 400,000 clones, around 87% detected once. Material for sequencing was PBMCs or T cells enriched from blood (not recorded which). These receptors were taken from a man aged 25-45 years who had recovered from COVID-19.

V usage is TRBV24-1 and J usage is TRBJ2-1; 8 nucleotides line up with TRBD1. This CDR3 region has 14 residues. Germline V CDR1 and CDR2: KGHDR, SFDVKD. The J segment lost 8 bases and the V segment lost 4 bases, leaving 6 bases of the junction unmatched. Here the CDR3 DNA reads TGTGCCACCAGTGACTCGGACAGGGTTGATGAGCAGTTCTTC. This encodes CATSDSDRVDEQFF.

The genes are TRBV5-1 and TRBJ2-3, with TRBD1 matching over 8 bases. The CDR3 is 14 residues long. V shed 4 bases, J shed 6 bases, and the junction held 7 bases outside the gene matches. Germline CDR1 and CDR2: SGHRS and YFSETQ. Here the CDR3 DNA reads TGCGCCAGCAGCCAGGACAGGGCCCCGGATACGCAGTATTTT. This translates into CASSQDRAPDTQYF. The variable domain in full, with the rest retrieved from reference TRBV5-1 and TRBJ2-3, is KAGVTQTPRYLIKTRGQQVTLSCSPISGHRSVSWYQQTPGQGLQFLFEYFSETQRNKGNFPGRFSGRQFSNSRSEMNVSTLELGDSALYLCASSQDRAPDTQYFGPGTRLTVL.

The chain has TRBV11-2 and TRBJ2-1; 11 bases are shared with TRBD2. Germline V CDR1 and CDR2: SGHAT, FQNNGV. The trim removed 3 bases at V and 7 bases at J, leaving 8 bases unmatched. The CDR3 contains 16 residues. In DNA, the CDR3 is TGTGCCAGCAGCTTCGTCCTTAGCGGGAGGGTTAATGAGCAGTTCTTC. It specifies CASSFVLSGRVNEQFF. The full variable domain, with the rest looked up from reference TRBV11-2 and TRBJ2-1, is EAGVAQSPRYKIIEKRQSVAFWCNPISGHATLYWYQQILGQGPKLLIQFQNNGVVDDSQLPKDRFSAERLKGVDSTLKIQPAKLEDSAVYLCASSFVLSGRVNEQFFGPGTRLTVL.

This chain links TRBV12-5 with TRBJ1-4; perhaps TRBD1 as D (6 bases). V was trimmed by 5 bases and J by 4 bases, leaving 14 bases between them. CDR1 and CDR2 (germline): LGHNT, FRNRAP. The CDR3 extends over 15 amino acids. For the CDR3, the DNA is TGTGCTAGTGGTAAAGGACAGCTTAATAATGAAAAACTGTTTTTT. Protein product: CASGKGQLNNEKLFF.

The chain combines TRBV6-5 with TRBJ2-7; D unclear. Germline CDR1 and CDR2: MNHEY and SVGAGI. The germline V and J ends were trimmed by 5 bases and 0 bases, with 11 bases remaining between them. The CDR3 spans 14 residues. The CDR3 region has the DNA TGTGCCAGCAGTCTAGAGGTCCTCTCCTACGAGCAGTACTTC. Its protein is CASSLEVLSYEQYF.

The gene calls are TRBV7-9 and TRBJ1-2; D may be TRBD1 (5 bases). The CDR3 consists of 13 residues. Germline-derived CDR1 and CDR2 are SEHNR and FQNEAQ (reference sequence). The V end was cut by 2 bases, the J end by 6 bases, with 10 bases between. The CDR3, as DNA: TGTGCCAGCAGCTTAAGGGGCGTGGATGGCTACACCTTC. Protein sequence: CASSLRGVDGYTF.

V usage is TRBV9 and J usage is TRBJ1-6; 8 nucleotides line up with TRBD1. Germline V CDR1 and CDR2: SGDLS, YYNGEE. Trimming removed 0 bases from V and 5 bases from J; junction bases left unmatched: 4. This CDR3 has 16 residues. For the CDR3, the DNA is TGTGCCAGCAGCGTAGCGGCGGGACAGGATAATTCACCCCTCCACTTT. This sequence encodes CASSVAAGQDNSPLHF. The complete variable domain, with remaining parts taken from reference TRBV9 and TRBJ1-6, reads DSGVTQTPKHLITATGQRVTLRCSPRSGDLSVYWYQQSLDQGLQFLIQYYNGEERAKGNILERFSAQQFPDLHSELNLSSLELGDSALYFCASSVAAGQDNSPLHFGNGTRLTVT.

The V gene is TRBV6-1, the J gene TRBJ2-1; a possible D gene is TRBD2 (6 bases). V lost 1 base to trimming and J lost 6 bases, with 7 bases between them. From germline, CDR1 is MNHNS and CDR2 SASEGT. This CDR3 has 13 amino acids. The CDR3 DNA reads as TGTGCCAGCAGTGAAGGGAGGGGCAATGAGCAGTTCTTC. Encoded protein: CASSEGRGNEQFF.

The rearrangement links TRBV19 to TRBJ1-5, with 9 bases lining up with TRBD1. This CDR3 is 16 amino acids long. V lost 8 bases to trimming and J lost 1 base; unmatched junction nucleotides: 9. In germline, CDR1 is LNHDA, CDR2 SQIVND (reference sequence). The CDR3, as DNA: TGTGCCAGTGCCGGGACAGGGATTGTAAGCAATCAGCCCCAGCATTTT. The encoded protein is CASAGTGIVSNQPQHF.

The gene calls are TRBV18 and TRBJ1-1; 7 nucleotides match TRBD1. The trim removed 4 bases at V and 1 base at J, leaving 6 bases unmatched. Looked up from germline, CDR1 is KGHSH and CDR2 is LQKENI. This CDR3 has 15 residues. The DNA for the CDR3 is TGTGCCAGCTCACGATCCGGGACAGCGAACACTGAAGCTTTCTTT. Amino acids: CASSRSGTANTEAFF.

The chain couples TRBV5-4 to TRBJ2-2; 8 bases map to TRBD2. This CDR3 spans 15 amino acids. The ends lost 0 bases at V and 9 bases at J; junction bases unmatched: 7. Looked up from germline, CDR1 is SGHNT and CDR2 is YYREEE (reference sequence). The DNA for the CDR3 is TGTGCCAGCAGCTTGGCGGGACTAGTTGTGCGGGAGCTGTTTTTT. Encoded protein: CASSLAGLVVRELFF.